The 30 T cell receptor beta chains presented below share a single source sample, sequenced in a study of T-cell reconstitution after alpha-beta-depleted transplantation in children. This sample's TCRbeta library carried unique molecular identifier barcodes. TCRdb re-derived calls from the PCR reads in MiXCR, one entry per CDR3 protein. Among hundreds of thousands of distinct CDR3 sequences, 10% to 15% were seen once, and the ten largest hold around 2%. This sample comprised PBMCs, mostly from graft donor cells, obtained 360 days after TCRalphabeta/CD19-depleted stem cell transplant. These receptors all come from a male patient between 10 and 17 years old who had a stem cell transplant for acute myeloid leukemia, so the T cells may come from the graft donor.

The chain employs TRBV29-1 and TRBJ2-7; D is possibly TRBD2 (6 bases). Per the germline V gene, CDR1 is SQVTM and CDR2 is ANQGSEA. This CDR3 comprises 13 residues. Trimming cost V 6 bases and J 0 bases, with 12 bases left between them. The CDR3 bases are TGCAGCGTGCGCCCGGGAGTCTCCTACGAGCAGTACTTC. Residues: CSVRPGVSYEQYF.

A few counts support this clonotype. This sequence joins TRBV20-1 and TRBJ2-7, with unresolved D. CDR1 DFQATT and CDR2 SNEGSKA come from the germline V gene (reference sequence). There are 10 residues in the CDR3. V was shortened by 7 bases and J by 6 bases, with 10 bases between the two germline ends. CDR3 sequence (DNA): TGCAGTGGCTCCTGGGGCGAGCAGTACTTC. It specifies CSGSWGEQYF.

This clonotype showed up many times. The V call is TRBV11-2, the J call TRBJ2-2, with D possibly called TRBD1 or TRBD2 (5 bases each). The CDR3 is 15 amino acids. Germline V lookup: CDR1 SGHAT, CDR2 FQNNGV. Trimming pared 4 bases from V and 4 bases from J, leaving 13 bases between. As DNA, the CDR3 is TGTGCCAGCAGCTCCAGGGAGACGAGCACCGGGGAGCTGTTTTTT. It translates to CASSSRETSTGELFF.

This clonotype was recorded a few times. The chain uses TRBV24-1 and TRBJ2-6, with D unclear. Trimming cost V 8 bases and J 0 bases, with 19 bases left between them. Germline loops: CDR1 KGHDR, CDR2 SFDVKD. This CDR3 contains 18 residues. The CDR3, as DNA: TGTGCCACCACAGGACCAGTACTTGGAAGCTCTGGGGCCAACGTCCTGACTTTC. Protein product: CATTGPVLGSSGANVLTF.

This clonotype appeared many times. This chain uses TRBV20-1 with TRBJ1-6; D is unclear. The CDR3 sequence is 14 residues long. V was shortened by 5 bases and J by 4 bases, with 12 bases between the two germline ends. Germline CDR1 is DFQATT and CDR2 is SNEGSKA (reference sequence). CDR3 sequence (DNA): TGCAGTGCTGCCTATCAGGAGTATAATTCACCCCTCCACTTT. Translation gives CSAAYQEYNSPLHF.

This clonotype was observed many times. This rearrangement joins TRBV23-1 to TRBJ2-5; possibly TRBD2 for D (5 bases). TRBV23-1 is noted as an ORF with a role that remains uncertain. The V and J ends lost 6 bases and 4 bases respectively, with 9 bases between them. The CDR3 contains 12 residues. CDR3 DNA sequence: TGCGCCAGCAGACTAGAAGCAGAGACCCAGTACTTC. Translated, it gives CASRLEAETQYF.

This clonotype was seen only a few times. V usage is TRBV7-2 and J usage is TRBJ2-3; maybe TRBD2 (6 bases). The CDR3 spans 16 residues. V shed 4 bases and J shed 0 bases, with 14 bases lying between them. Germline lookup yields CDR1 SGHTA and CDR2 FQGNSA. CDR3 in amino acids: CASSSFGGRSTDTQYF. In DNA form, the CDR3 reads TGTGCCAGCAGCTCCTTTGGGGGGAGAAGCACAGATACGCAGTATTTT.

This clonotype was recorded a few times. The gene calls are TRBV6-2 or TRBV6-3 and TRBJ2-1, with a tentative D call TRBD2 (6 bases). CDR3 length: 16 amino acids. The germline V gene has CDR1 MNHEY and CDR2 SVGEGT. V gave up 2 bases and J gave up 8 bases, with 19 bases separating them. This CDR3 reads CASSYEAGKLLDEQFF. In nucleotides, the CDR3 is TGTGCCAGCAGTTACGAGGCGGGAAAGCTCTTGGATGAGCAGTTCTTC.

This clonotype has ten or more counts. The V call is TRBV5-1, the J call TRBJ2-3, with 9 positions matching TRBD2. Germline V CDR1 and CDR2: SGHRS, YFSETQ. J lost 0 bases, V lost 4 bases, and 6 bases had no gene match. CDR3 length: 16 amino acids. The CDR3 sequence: CASSARLAASTDTQYF. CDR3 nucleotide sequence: TGCGCCAGCAGCGCTCGACTAGCGGCCAGCACAGATACGCAGTATTTT.

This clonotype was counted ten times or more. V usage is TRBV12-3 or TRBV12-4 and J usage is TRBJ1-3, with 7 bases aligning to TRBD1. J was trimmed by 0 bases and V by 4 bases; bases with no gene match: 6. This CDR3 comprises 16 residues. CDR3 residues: CASSSMTGSSGNTIYF. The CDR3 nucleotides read TGTGCCAGCAGTTCCATGACAGGGTCCTCTGGAAACACCATATATTTT.

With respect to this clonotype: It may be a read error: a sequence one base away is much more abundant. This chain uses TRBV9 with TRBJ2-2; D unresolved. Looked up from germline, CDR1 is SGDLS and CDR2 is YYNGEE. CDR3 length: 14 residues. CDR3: CVSSVYSNTGELFF. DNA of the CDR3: TGTGTCAGCAGCGTGTACTCGAACACCGGGGAGCTGTTTTTT.

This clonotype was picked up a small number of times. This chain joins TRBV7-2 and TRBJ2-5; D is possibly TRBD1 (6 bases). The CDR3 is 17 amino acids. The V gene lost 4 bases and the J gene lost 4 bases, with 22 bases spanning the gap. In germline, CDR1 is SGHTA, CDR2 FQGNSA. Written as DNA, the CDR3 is TGTGCCAGCAGCTCCTCTCGGAGGTTTCAGGGGCGAGAGACCCAGTACTTC. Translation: CASSSSRRFQGRETQYF.

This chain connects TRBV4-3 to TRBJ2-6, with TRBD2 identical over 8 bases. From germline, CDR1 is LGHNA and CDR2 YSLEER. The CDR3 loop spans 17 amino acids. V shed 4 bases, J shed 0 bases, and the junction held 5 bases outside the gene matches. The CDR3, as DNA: TGCGCCAGCAGCCCGGCGGGAGGTTTCTCTGGGGCCAACGTCCTGACTTTC. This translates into CASSPAGGFSGANVLTF.

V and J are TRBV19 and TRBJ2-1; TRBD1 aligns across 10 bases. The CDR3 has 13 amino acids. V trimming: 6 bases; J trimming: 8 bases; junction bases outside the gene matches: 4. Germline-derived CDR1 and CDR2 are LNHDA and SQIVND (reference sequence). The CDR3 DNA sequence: TGTGCCAGTAGAGGACAGGGGGGGCATGAGCAGTTCTTC. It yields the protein CASRGQGGHEQFF.

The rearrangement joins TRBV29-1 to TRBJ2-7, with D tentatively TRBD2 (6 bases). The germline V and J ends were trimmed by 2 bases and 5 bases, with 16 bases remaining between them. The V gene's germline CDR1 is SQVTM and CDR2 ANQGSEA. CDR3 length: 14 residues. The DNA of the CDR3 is TGCAGCGTTGAACGCCAGGGACTGTCCCACGAGCAGTACTTC. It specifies CSVERQGLSHEQYF.

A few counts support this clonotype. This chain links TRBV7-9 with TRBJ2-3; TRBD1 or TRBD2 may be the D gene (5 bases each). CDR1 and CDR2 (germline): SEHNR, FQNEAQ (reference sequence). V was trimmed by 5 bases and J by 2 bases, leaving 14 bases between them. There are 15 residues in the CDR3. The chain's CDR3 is CASSRDGAPTDTQYF. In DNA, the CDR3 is TGTGCCAGCAGCCGGGACGGAGCACCCACAGATACGCAGTATTTT.

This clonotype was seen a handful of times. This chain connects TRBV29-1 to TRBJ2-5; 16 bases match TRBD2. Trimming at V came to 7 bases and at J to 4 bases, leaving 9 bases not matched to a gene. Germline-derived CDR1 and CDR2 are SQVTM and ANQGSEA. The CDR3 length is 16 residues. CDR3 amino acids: CSATPGLAGGGETQYF. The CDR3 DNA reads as TGCAGCGCGACTCCGGGACTAGCGGGAGGGGGAGAGACCCAGTACTTC.

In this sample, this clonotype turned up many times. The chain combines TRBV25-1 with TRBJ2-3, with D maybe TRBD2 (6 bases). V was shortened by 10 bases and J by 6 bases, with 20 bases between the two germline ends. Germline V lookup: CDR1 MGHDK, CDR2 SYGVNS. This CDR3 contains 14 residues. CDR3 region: CATGDFTWGDTQYF. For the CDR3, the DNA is TGTGCCACCGGGGACTTTACATGGGGGGATACGCAGTATTTT.

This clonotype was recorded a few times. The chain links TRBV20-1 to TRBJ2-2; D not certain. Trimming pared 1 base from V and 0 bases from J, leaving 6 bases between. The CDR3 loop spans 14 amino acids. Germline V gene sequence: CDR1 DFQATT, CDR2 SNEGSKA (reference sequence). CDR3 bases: TGCAGTGCTAGAGGCCAGCCGAACACCGGGGAGCTGTTTTTT. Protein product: CSARGQPNTGELFF.

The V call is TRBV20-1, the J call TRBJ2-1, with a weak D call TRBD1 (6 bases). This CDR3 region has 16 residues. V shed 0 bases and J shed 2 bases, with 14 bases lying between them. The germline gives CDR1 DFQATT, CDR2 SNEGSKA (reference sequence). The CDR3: CSARDWGRFAYNEQFF. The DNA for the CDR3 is TGCAGTGCTAGAGATTGGGGGCGTTTTGCCTACAATGAGCAGTTCTTC.

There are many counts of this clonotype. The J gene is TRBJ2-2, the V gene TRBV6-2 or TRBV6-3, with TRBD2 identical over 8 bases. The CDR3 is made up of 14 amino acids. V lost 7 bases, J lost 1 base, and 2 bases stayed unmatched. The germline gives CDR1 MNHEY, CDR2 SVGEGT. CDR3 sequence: CASTTSGNTGELFF. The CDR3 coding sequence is TGTGCCAGCACCACTAGCGGGAACACCGGGGAGCTGTTTTTT.

The chain's CDR3 is CASRLQRGLGYNEQFF. CDR3 DNA: TGTGCCAGCCGCCTCCAAAGAGGACTGGGCTACAATGAGCAGTTCTTC. The rearrangement joins TRBV6-2 or TRBV6-3 to TRBJ2-1; D is perhaps TRBD2 (5 bases). V was shortened by 8 bases and J by 3 bases, with 20 bases between the two germline ends. The germline CDR1 and CDR2 sequences are MNHEY and SVGEGT. The CDR3 runs 16 residues.

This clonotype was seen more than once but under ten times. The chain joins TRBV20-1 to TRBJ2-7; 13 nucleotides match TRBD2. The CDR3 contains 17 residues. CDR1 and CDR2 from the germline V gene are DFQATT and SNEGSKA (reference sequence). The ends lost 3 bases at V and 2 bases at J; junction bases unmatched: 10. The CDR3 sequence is CSASLLAGGPSAYEQYF. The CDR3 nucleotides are TGCAGTGCTAGCTTACTAGCGGGAGGGCCTTCGGCCTACGAGCAGTACTTC.

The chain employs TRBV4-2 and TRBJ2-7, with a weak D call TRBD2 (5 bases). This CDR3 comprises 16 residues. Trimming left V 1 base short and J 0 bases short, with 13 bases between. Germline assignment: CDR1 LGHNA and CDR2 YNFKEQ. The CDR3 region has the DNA TGTGCCAGCAGCCAAGTCGGGAACGGGATCTCCTACGAGCAGTACTTC. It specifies CASSQVGNGISYEQYF.

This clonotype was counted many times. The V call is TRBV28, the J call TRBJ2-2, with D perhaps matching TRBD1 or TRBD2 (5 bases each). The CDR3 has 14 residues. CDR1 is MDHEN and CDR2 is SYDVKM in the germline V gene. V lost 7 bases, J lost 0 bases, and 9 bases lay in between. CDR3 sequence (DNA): TGTGCCAGCACTTGGGACCCGAACACCGGGGAGCTGTTTTTT. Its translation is CASTWDPNTGELFF.

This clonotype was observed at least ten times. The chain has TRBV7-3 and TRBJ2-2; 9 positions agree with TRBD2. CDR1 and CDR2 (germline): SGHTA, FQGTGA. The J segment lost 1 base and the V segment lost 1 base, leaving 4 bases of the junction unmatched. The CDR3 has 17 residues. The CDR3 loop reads CASSLRVSGRNTGELFF. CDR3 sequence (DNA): TGTGCCAGCAGCTTAAGAGTTAGCGGGAGGAACACCGGGGAGCTGTTTTTT.

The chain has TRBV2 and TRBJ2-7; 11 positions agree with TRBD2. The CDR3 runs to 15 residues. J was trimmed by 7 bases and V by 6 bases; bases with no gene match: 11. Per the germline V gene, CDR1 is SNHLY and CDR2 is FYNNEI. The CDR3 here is CASRVAGGPAIEQYF. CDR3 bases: TGTGCCAGCAGGGTAGCGGGAGGGCCCGCTATTGAGCAGTACTTC.

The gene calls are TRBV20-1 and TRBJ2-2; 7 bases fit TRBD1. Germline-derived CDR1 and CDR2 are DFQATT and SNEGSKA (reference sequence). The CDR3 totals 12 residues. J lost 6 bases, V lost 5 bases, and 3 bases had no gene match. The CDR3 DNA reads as TGCAGTGCTCTTCAGGGGGCCGGGGAGCTGTTTTTT. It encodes CSALQGAGELFF.

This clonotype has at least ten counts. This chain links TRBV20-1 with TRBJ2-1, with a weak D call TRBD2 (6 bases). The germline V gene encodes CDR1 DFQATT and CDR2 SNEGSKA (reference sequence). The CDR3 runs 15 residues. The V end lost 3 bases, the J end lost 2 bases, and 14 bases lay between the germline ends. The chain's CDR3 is CSARSRPSAYNEQFF. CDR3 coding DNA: TGCAGTGCTAGGAGTAGGCCTAGCGCCTACAATGAGCAGTTCTTC.

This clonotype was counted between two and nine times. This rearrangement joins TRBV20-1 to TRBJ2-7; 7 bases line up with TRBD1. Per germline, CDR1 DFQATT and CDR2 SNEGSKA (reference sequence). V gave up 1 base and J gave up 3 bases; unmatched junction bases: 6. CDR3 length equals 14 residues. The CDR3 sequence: CSARAGQSIYEQYF. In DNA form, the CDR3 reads TGCAGTGCTAGAGCGGGACAGTCGATCTACGAGCAGTACTTC.